This TCR beta chain was sequenced in a study of naive and memory T cell subsets. Regarding the study as a whole: The RNA method is potentially sensitive to activation and differentiation changes. More TCRs at tuberculin sites were read as hypersensitivity T cell infiltration.

The treatment: skin biopsy from PPD injection site in Mantoux-positive individual. The library had UMIs added by 3' ligation of an oligonucleotide to TCR cDNA. Ligated cDNA underwent four rounds of PCR with nested alpha and beta constant region primers and SP2. MiXCR, run by TCRdb on the UMI-ligation and nested PCR reads, gives a single entry per CDR3 protein. The sample has tens of thousands of distinct CDR3 sequences; around 10% are singletons. This clonotype was observed a handful of times. Its antigen is not known. Germline CDR1 SEHNR, CDR2 FQNEAQ (reference sequence). The CDR3 runs 15 residues. The V gene lost 1 base and the J gene lost 5 bases, with 15 bases spanning the gap.

The rearrangement uses TRBV7-9 and TRBJ2-7; D uncertain. The specimen comprised skin, sampled from a tuberculin skin test site. This TCR came from an adult in good health. Here the CDR3 DNA reads TGTGCCAGCAGCTTAGTACCGGCCCGGAATCACGAGCAGTACTTC. This sequence encodes CASSLVPARNHEQYF.